These 25 T cell receptor beta chains were all obtained from the same sample, sequenced in a study of PD-L1 blockade in urothelial cancer. Profiled with immunoSEQ multiplex PCR; TCRdb holds only in-frame clones, not every one. This table has 55,000 to 70,000 clones, roughly 82% appearing once. Sequencing used PBMCs, obtained around atezolizumab (anti-PD-L1) treatment. The receptors stem from a man aged 65 to 79 with urothelial cancer.

Many counts were recorded for this clone. In the same sample, other DNA sequences code for this CDR3. The V call is TRBV7-2, the J call TRBJ2-7; D might be TRBD1 (6 bases). The V gene lost 3 bases and the J gene lost 0 bases, with 9 bases spanning the gap. The V gene's germline CDR1 is SGHTA and CDR2 FQGNSA. The CDR3 runs to 14 residues. CDR3 region: CASSFRTASYEQYF. The CDR3 DNA reads as TGTGCCAGCAGCTTCAGGACAGCCTCCTACGAGCAGTACTTC.

The chain combines TRBV4-1 with TRBJ1-1; a possible D gene is TRBD1 (5 bases). The CDR3 contains 14 residues. Between the trimmed V and J ends, which lost 2 bases and 5 bases, there was a span of 12 bases. In germline, CDR1 is MGHRA, CDR2 YSYEKL. Here the CDR3 DNA reads TGCGCCAGCAGCCAACCCCGTAGGGGAACTGAAGCTTTCTTT. It specifies CASSQPRRGTEAFF.

The V call is TRBV5-5, the J call TRBJ1-1, with D tentatively TRBD1 (6 bases). V lost 1 base and J 3 bases, leaving 22 bases between the germline ends. This CDR3 comprises 18 residues. Germline loops: CDR1 SGHKS, CDR2 YYEKEE (reference sequence). The CDR3 region is CASSLYLGGEDVDTEAFF. The CDR3 nucleotides read TGTGCCAGCAGCTTGTATCTTGGGGGCGAGGATGTGGACACTGAAGCTTTCTTT.

By sample fraction, this clone is medium-sized. The CDR3 DNA follows: TGTGCCAGTAAAAGGGACAGAAACACTGAAGCTTTCTTT. Its protein product is CASKRDRNTEAFF. The V and J genes are TRBV2 and TRBJ1-1; 7 positions match TRBD1. The CDR3 length is 13 residues. V dropped 9 bases and J dropped 2; count of bases not matched to a gene: 6. CDR1 and CDR2 (germline): SNHLY, FYNNEI. Full variable domain (outside the CDR3, taken from reference TRBV2 and TRBJ1-1): EPEVTQTPSHQVTQMGQEVILRCVPISNHLYFYWYRQILGQKVEFLVSFYNNEISEKSEIFDDQFSVERPDGSNFTLKIRSTKLEDSAMYFCASKRDRNTEAFFGQGTRLTVV.

The rearrangement uses TRBV5-1 and TRBJ2-1, with 8 nucleotides matching TRBD2. The ends lost 4 bases at V and 5 bases at J; junction bases unmatched: 5. Germline CDR1 reads SGHRS; CDR2 reads YFSETQ. This CDR3 is built from 14 residues. The CDR3 spells CASSPLAGNNEQFF. CDR3 coding DNA: TGCGCCAGCAGCCCTTTAGCGGGGAACAATGAGCAGTTCTTC. Using reference TRBV5-1 and TRBJ2-1 for the parts outside the CDR3, the full variable domain is KAGVTQTPRYLIKTRGQQVTLSCSPISGHRSVSWYQQTPGQGLQFLFEYFSETQRNKGNFPGRFSGRQFSNSRSEMNVSTLELGDSALYLCASSPLAGNNEQFFGPGTRLTVL.

This chain's CDR3 is CASSLDPGAYEQYF. The CDR3 DNA is TGTGCCAGCAGCTTAGATCCAGGGGCGTACGAGCAGTACTTC. This chain uses TRBV11-2 with TRBJ2-7, with a weak D call TRBD1 (6 bases). V lost 0 bases and J lost 4, with 10 bases in between. CDR3 length: 14 amino acids. Germline assignment: CDR1 SGHAT and CDR2 FQNNGV. The entire variable domain, with the rest obtained from reference TRBV11-2 and TRBJ2-7, is as follows: EAGVAQSPRYKIIEKRQSVAFWCNPISGHATLYWYQQILGQGPKLLIQFQNNGVVDDSQLPKDRFSAERLKGVDSTLKIQPAKLEDSAVYLCASSLDPGAYEQYFGPGTRLTVT.

The genes are TRBV5-1 and TRBJ1-3; D may be TRBD1 (5 bases). Per germline, CDR1 SGHRS and CDR2 YFSETQ. The CDR3 is 17 residues long. V lost 2 bases to trimming and J lost 2 bases, with 17 bases between them. CDR3 DNA sequence: TGCGCCAGCAGCTTTAGCCCAGGGACTTACGCTGGAAACACCATATATTTT. It yields the protein CASSFSPGTYAGNTIYF.

A single count supports this clone. The chain employs TRBV10-2 and TRBJ2-1; perhaps TRBD2 as D (5 bases). This CDR3 comprises 14 residues. Trimming pared 4 bases from V and 5 bases from J, leaving 12 bases between. From germline, CDR1 is WSHSY and CDR2 SAAADI. CDR3 amino acids: CASSASSAHNEQFF. For the CDR3, the DNA is TGCGCCAGCAGTGCGAGTAGCGCTCACAATGAGCAGTTCTTC.

The chain couples TRBV19 to TRBJ2-6, with 7 bases matching TRBD1. Germline V gene data show CDR1 as LNHDA and CDR2 as SQIVND (reference sequence). This CDR3 is built from 16 residues. V lost 4 bases, J lost 4 bases, and 7 bases stayed unmatched. CDR3 DNA sequence: TGTGCCAGTAGTACCACAGGGGCTGACGGGGCCAACGTCCTGACTTTC. Encoded protein: CASSTTGADGANVLTF.

The chain joins TRBV4-1 to TRBJ1-5, with D maybe TRBD1 (5 bases). The ends were cut back, 0 bases at V and 5 bases at J, with 11 bases in the middle. This CDR3 is built from 15 residues. The germline V gene has CDR1 MGHRA and CDR2 YSYEKL. The CDR3 DNA reads as TGCGCCAGCAGCCAAGAACAGGACATAGATCAGCCCCAGCATTTT. Amino acid sequence: CASSQEQDIDQPQHF.

This chain connects TRBV19 to TRBJ2-5, with 11 bases identical to TRBD2. V was pared by 6 bases and J by 2 bases, with 8 bases of the junction left unmatched. CDR1 LNHDA and CDR2 SQIVND come from the germline V gene (reference sequence). The CDR3 runs to 16 residues. CDR3: CASSPGGLAAQETQYF. The CDR3 DNA is TGTGCCAGTAGCCCCGGGGGACTAGCGGCTCAAGAGACCCAGTACTTC.

This chain uses TRBV7-9 with TRBJ2-1; a weak D match, TRBD2 (6 bases). The V gene lost 2 bases and the J gene lost 0 bases, with 8 bases spanning the gap. The CDR3 runs to 15 residues. The germline gives CDR1 SEHNR, CDR2 FQNEAQ (reference sequence). CDR3 residues: CASSLTSISYNEQFF. The CDR3 region has the DNA TGTGCCAGCAGCTTAACTAGCATCTCCTACAATGAGCAGTTCTTC.

The chain combines TRBV12-5 with TRBJ2-1; D might be TRBD1 (5 bases). The CDR3 length is 13 residues. V was pared by 8 bases and J by 5 bases, with 13 bases between. CDR1 and CDR2 from the germline V gene are LGHNT and FRNRAP. CDR3 nucleotides: TGTGCTAGTTGGACATACCAACACAATGAGCAGTTCTTC. Its translation is CASWTYQHNEQFF.

This clone was recorded once. The chain is built from TRBV5-1 and TRBJ2-1, with 9 bases identical to TRBD2. CDR3 size: 15 residues. Germline CDR1 is SGHRS and CDR2 is YFSETQ. The V gene end was trimmed by 2 bases and the J gene end by 9 bases; junction bases not matched to a gene: 9. This CDR3 is CASSLTSGWGVEQFF. The CDR3 coding sequence is TGCGCCAGCAGCTTAACTAGCGGGTGGGGGGTTGAGCAGTTCTTC.

This clone appeared a single time. V is TRBV2 and J is TRBJ1-5; 10 bases are a match to TRBD1. The CDR3 length is 18 residues. V dropped 5 bases and J dropped 0; count of bases not matched to a gene: 10. CDR1 and CDR2 (germline): SNHLY, FYNNEI. The CDR3 is CASSSGTGVTYSNQPQHF. The CDR3 DNA follows: TGTGCCAGCAGTTCCGGGACAGGGGTGACTTATAGCAATCAGCCCCAGCATTTT.

The V and J genes are TRBV28 and TRBJ1-2; a weak D match, TRBD1 (5 bases). V lost 1 base, J lost 7 bases, and 13 bases lay in between. The CDR3 length is 14 residues. The germline gives CDR1 MDHEN, CDR2 SYDVKM. CDR3 sequence (DNA): TGTGCCAGCAGTTTATTTATAGGGGAGGGTGGCTACACCTTC. Protein sequence: CASSLFIGEGGYTF.

A single count supports this clone. The chain carries TRBV2 and TRBJ2-7; D perhaps matches TRBD1 (6 bases). Between the trimmed V and J ends, which lost 2 bases and 2 bases, there was a span of 10 bases. The CDR3 totals 14 residues. Per germline, CDR1 SNHLY and CDR2 FYNNEI. The CDR3 DNA is TGTGCCAGCAGTGAAAACAGGGCTACCTACGAGCAGTACTTC. This translates into CASSENRATYEQYF.

This chain joins TRBV4-1 and TRBJ1-4; D is unclear. This CDR3 spans 15 amino acids. Per the germline V gene, CDR1 is MGHRA and CDR2 is YSYEKL. V lost 0 bases to trimming and J lost 5 bases, with 10 bases between them. CDR3 DNA: TGCGCCAGCAGCCAAGATTCCGGAGGCAATGAAAAACTGTTTTTT. Translated, it gives CASSQDSGGNEKLFF.

This clone was found a few times. The chain links TRBV29-1 to TRBJ2-7; 8 bases are a match to TRBD2. Germline CDR1 reads SQVTM; CDR2 reads ANQGSEA. This CDR3 region has 15 residues. V was pared by 2 bases and J by 0 bases, with 6 bases of the junction left unmatched. The CDR3 DNA is TGCAGCGTTGAAAGCGGGAGTGACCTCTCCTACGAGCAGTACTTC. This gives the protein CSVESGSDLSYEQYF.

The V and J genes are TRBV30 and TRBJ2-7; D perhaps matches TRBD1 (5 bases). This CDR3 region has 15 residues. Germline assignment: CDR1 GTSNPN and CDR2 SVGIG (reference sequence). Trimming removed 0 bases at V and 3 bases at J, with 15 bases between. The CDR3 DNA follows: TGTGCCTGGAGTGTACTTCGTGGGGCCAGCTACGAGCAGTACTTC. Its protein product is CAWSVLRGASYEQYF. The full variable domain, rest sourced from reference TRBV30 and TRBJ2-7, is SQTIHQWPATLVQPVGSPLSLECTVEGTSNPNLYWYRQAAGRGLQLLFYSVGIGQISSEVPQNLSASRPQDRQFILSSKKLLLSDSGFYLCAWSVLRGASYEQYFGPGTRLTVT.

Only one count was recorded for this clone. This sequence joins TRBV11-3 and TRBJ2-3; 8 bases fit TRBD2. Trimming took 3 bases from V and 5 from J; bases not matched to a gene: 7. This CDR3 has 15 residues. From germline, CDR1 is SGHNT and CDR2 YENEEA. The CDR3 DNA reads as TGTGCCAGCAGCTTGGCGGGGGGCACGGGAGATACGCAGTATTTT. Translating it yields CASSLAGGTGDTQYF.

This clone was picked up one time. This chain uses TRBV6-6 with TRBJ2-7; 10 bases map to TRBD1. CDR3 size: 16 residues. Germline V lookup: CDR1 MNHNY, CDR2 SVGAGI (reference sequence). The J segment lost 6 bases and the V segment lost 2 bases, leaving 10 bases of the junction unmatched. CDR3 loop: CASSYGGTGAGVEQYF. DNA of the CDR3: TGTGCCAGCAGTTACGGGGGGACAGGGGCCGGAGTCGAGCAGTACTTC.

This rearrangement joins TRBV6-6 to TRBJ2-5, with a possible D match to TRBD1 (5 bases). CDR3 length: 14 amino acids. CDR1 and CDR2 (germline): MNHNY, SVGAGI (reference sequence). With 2 bases removed from V and 3 bases from J, the gap between germline ends came to 10 bases. The CDR3 loop reads CASSYLDRKETQYF. The CDR3 DNA reads as TGTGCCAGCAGTTACCTCGACAGAAAAGAGACCCAGTACTTC.

This sequence joins TRBV5-1 and TRBJ2-7, with D possibly TRBD2 on 6 matching bases. V lost 7 bases and J 5 bases, leaving 10 bases between the germline ends. The length of the CDR3 is 11 residues. Germline V CDR1 and CDR2: SGHRS, YFSETQ. CDR3 in amino acids: CASRTGDEQYF. The CDR3 nucleotides read TGCGCCAGCCGGACGGGGGACGAGCAGTACTTC.

J is TRBJ1-2 and V is TRBV6-5; TRBD1 matches at 7 bases. The CDR3 totals 15 residues. V was clipped by 7 bases and J by 4 bases; unmatched bases: 12. In germline, CDR1 is MNHEY, CDR2 SVGAGI. CDR3 in amino acids: CASNPTTGLRYGYTF. Written as DNA, the CDR3 is TGTGCCAGCAATCCTACGACAGGGTTGCGCTATGGCTACACCTTC.